This entry is about one TCR beta chain. V lost 4 bases and J lost 1; bases outside the gene matches: 9. The CDR3 has 16 amino acids. Per germline, CDR1 MNHGY and CDR2 SAAAGT. The data belong to a study of preoperative IRX-2 immunotherapy in early breast cancer. Repertoires were generated with immunoSEQ multiplex PCR, while TCRdb's copy carries only in-frame clones and drops some. Among about 32,000 clones listed, roughly four fifths were seen once. The treatment here: preoperative locoregional IRX-2 cytokine immunotherapy. This material consisted of lymph node tissue, taken from a patient treated with IRX-2 immunotherapy. The genes are TRBV6-8 and TRBJ1-1; 7 bases line up with TRBD1. This clonotype originated in a human donor with breast cancer. The CDR3 spells CASSFTGAGENTEAFF. The CDR3 DNA sequence: TGTGCCAGCAGTTTCACAGGGGCGGGGGAGAACACTGAAGCTTTCTTT.